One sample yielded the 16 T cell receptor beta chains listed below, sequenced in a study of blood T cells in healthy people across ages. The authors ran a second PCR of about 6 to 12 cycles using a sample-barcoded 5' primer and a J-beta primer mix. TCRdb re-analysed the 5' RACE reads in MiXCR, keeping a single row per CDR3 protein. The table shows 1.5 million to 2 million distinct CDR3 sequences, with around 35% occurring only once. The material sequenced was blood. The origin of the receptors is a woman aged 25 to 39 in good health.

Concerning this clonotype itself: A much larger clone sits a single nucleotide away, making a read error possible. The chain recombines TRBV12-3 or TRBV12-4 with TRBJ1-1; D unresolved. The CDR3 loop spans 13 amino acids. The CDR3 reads CAGSPQPGTEAFF. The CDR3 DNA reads TGTGCCGGCAGCCCACAACCGGGGACTGAAGCTTTCTTT.

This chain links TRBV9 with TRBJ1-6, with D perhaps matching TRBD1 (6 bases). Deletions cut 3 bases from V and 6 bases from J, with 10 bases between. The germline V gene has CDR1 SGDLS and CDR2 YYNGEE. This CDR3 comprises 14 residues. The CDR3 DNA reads TGTGCCAGCAGCGGAGGACAGTTTAATTCACCCCTCCACTTT. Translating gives CASSGGQFNSPLHF.

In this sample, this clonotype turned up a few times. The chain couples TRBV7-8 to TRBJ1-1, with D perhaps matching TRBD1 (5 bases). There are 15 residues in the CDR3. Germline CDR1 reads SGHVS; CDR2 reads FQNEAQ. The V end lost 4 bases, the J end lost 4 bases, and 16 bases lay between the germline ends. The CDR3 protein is CASSSRRGLSTEAFF. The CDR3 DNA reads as TGTGCCAGCAGCTCCCGCCGGGGGTTGAGCACTGAAGCTTTCTTT. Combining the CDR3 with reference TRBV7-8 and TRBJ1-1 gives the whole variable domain GAGVSQSPRYKVAKRGQDVALRCDPISGHVSLFWYQQALGQGPEFLTYFQNEAQLDKSGLPSDRFFAERPEGSVSTLKIQRTQQEDSAVYLCASSSRRGLSTEAFFGQGTRLTVV.

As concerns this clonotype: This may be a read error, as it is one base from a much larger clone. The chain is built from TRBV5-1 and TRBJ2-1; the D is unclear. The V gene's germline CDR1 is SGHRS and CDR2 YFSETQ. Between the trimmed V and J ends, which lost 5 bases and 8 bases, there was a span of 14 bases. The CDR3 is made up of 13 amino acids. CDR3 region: CASRNGPVDEQFF. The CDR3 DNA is TGCGCCAGCAGAAACGGACCAGTTGATGAGCAGTTCTTC. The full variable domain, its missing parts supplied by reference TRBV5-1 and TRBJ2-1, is KAGVTQTPRYLIKTRGQQVTLSCSPISGHRSVSWYQQTPGQGLQFLFEYFSETQRNKGNFPGRFSGRQFSNSRSEMNVSTLELGDSALYLCASRNGPVDEQFFGPGTRLTVL.

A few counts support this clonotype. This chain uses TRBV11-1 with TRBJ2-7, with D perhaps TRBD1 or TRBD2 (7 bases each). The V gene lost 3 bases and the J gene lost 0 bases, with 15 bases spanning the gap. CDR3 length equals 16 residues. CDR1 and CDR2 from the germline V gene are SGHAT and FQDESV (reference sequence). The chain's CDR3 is CASSLGGTVLSYEQYF. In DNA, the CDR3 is TGTGCCAGCAGCTTGGGAGGGACAGTCCTCTCCTACGAGCAGTACTTC.

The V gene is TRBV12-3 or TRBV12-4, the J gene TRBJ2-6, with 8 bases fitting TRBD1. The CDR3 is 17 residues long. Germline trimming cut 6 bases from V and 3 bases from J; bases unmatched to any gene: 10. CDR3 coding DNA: TGTGCCAGCAGAGCCGGGACAGGCTCATTTGGGGCCAACGTCCTGACTTTC. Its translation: CASRAGTGSFGANVLTF.

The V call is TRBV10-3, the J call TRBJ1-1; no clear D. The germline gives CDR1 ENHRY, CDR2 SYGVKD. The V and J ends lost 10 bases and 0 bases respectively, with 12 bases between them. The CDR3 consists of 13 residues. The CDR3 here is CATWERVNTEAFF. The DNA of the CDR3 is TGTGCCACCTGGGAGAGGGTGAACACTGAAGCTTTCTTT.

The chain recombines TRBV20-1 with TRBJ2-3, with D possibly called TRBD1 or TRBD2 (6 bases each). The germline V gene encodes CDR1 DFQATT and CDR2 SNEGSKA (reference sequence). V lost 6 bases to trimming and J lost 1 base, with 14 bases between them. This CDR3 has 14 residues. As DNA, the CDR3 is TGCAGTGCGGAGGGGGGAGCGGGCACAGATACGCAGTATTTT. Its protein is CSAEGGAGTDTQYF.

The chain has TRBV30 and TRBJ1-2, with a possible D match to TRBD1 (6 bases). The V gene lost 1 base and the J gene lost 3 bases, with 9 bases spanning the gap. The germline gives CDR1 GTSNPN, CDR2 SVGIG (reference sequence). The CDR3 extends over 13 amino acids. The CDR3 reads CAWSDGGDYGYTF. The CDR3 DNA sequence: TGTGCCTGGAGTGACGGGGGCGACTATGGCTACACCTTC.

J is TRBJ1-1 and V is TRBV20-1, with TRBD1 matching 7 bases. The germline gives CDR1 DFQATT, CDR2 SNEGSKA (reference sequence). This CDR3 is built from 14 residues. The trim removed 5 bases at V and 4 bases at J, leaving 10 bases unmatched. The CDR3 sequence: CSAGGGAGGTEAFF. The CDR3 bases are TGCAGTGCTGGAGGGGGCGCGGGGGGCACTGAAGCTTTCTTT.

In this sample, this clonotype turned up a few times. The CDR3 loop is CSVIRYRSYNEQFF. CDR3 coding DNA: TGCAGTGTTATAAGGTACCGCTCCTACAATGAGCAGTTCTTC. The chain joins TRBV20-1 to TRBJ2-1; D is undetermined. Trimming took off 7 bases at V and 0 bases at J, with 13 bases between the two ends. This CDR3 spans 14 amino acids. CDR1 and CDR2 (germline): DFQATT, SNEGSKA (reference sequence).

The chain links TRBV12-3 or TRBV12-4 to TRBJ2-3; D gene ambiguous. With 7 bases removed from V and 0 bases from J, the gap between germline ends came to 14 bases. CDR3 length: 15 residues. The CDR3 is CASKMGWDSTDTQYF. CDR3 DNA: TGTGCCAGCAAAATGGGGTGGGATAGCACAGATACGCAGTATTTT.

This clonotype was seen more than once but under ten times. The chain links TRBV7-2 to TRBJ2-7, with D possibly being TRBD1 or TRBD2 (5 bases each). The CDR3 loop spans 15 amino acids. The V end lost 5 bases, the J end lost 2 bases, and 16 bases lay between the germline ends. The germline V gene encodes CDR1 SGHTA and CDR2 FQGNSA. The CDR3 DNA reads TGTGCCAGCAGCGTACAGGTTGGGAGCGCCTACGAGCAGTACTTC. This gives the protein CASSVQVGSAYEQYF.

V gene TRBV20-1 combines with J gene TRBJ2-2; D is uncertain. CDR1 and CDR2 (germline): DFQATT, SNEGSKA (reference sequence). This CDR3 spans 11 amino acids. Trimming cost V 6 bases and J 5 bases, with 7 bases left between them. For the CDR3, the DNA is TGCAGTGCCCTAGGGACCGGGGAGCTGTTTTTT. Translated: CSALGTGELFF.

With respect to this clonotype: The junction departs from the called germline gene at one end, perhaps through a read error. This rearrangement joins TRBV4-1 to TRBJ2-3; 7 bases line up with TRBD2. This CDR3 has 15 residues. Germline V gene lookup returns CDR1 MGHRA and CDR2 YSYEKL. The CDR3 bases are TGCGCCAGCAGCCAAGATAGCGGGCTCACAGATACGCGGTATTTT. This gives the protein CASSQDSGLTDTRYF.

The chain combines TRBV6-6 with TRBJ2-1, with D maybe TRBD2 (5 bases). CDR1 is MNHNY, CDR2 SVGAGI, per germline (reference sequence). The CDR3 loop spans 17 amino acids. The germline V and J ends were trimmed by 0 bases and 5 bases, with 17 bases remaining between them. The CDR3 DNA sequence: TGTGCCAGCAGTTACTCCTATCGGGCAAGCGGAAACAATGAGCAGTTCTTC. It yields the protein CASSYSYRASGNNEQFF.